This T cell receptor (beta chain) was profiled in a study of T-cell reconstitution after alpha-beta-depleted transplantation in children. Broader study findings: T-cell counts and diversity were attributed mostly to newly produced T cells one year after transplant. Surviving recipient T cells and thymic progenitors accounted for the high day-60 TCRbeta diversity observed in some patients. At around two months after transplant, the alpha-beta T cells were reportedly derived from several hundred expanded clones that came from non-depleted graft cells.

Library preparation (for TCRbeta) was performed with unique molecular identifiers. TCRdb used MiXCR to reprocess the PCR reads, holding one entry per CDR3 protein. The sample yields hundreds of thousands of distinct CDR3 sequences, approximately 14% seen once. Germline values: CDR1 MNHEY, CDR2 SMNVEV (reference sequence). V lost 4 bases, J lost 4 bases, and 9 bases lay in between. This CDR3 contains 13 residues. This clonotype was seen at least ten times. Its antigen is not known. This chain joins TRBV27 and TRBJ2-3; D possibly corresponds to TRBD2 (6 bases). This receptor was obtained from a girl aged 2-10 years with congenital amegakaryocytic thrombocytopenia, due to receive a stem cell transplant. The input for sequencing was PBMCs, taken before TCRalphabeta/CD19-depleted stem cell transplant. For the CDR3, the DNA is TGTGCCAGCAGTTACGGAGGGGCAGATACGCAGTATTTT. It encodes CASSYGGADTQYF.